This note documents a single TCR beta chain sequence. The germline gives CDR1 ENHRY, CDR2 SYGVKD. CDR3 length: 13 amino acids. The trim removed 7 bases at V and 5 bases at J, leaving 5 bases unmatched. This sample stems from a study of radiotherapy plus CTLA-4 blockade in lung cancer. Profiled with immunoSEQ multiplex PCR; TCRdb holds only in-frame clones, not every one. The profile shows tens of thousands of clones, 70% to 90% of them singletons. The V call is TRBV10-3, the J call TRBJ1-1; 9 nucleotides agree with TRBD1. The clonotype comes from a human donor with non-small cell lung cancer whose response to radiotherapy plus ipilimumab could not be evaluated. Specimen: peripheral blood, collected from a patient treated with radiotherapy plus ipilimumab. Written as DNA, the CDR3 is TGTGCCATCACTTATGACAGGGGGACTGAAGCTTTCTTT. It is translated as CAITYDRGTEAFF.